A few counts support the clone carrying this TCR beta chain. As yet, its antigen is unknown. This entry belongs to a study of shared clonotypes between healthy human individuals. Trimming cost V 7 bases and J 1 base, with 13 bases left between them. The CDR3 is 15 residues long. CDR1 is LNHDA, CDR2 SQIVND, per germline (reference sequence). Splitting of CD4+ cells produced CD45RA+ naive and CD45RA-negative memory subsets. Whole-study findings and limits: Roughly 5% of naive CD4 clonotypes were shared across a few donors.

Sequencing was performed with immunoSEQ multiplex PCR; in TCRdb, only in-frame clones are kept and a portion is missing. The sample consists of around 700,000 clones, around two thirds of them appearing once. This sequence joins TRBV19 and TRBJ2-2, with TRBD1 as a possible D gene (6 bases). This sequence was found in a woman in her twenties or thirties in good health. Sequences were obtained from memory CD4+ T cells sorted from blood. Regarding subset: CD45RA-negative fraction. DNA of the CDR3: TGTGCCAGTAAAATTACAGGGCTGAACACCGGGGAGCTGTTTTTT. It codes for CASKITGLNTGELFF.